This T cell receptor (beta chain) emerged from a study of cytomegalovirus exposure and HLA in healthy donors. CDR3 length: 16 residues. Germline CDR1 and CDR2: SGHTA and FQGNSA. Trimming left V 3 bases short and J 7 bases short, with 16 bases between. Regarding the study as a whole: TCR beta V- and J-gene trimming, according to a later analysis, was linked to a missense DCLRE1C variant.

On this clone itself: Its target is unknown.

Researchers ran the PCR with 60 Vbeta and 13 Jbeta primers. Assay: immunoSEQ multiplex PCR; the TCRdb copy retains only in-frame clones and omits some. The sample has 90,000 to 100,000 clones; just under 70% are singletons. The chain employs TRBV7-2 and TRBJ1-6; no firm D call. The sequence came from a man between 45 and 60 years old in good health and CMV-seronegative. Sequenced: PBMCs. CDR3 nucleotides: TGTGCCAGCAGCTTGGAGATCGGGCGGGTGAATTCACCCCTCCACTTT. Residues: CASSLEIGRVNSPLHF.